This T cell receptor beta chain comes out of a study of shared clonotypes between healthy human individuals. The CDR3 covers 16 residues. V lost 1 base, J lost 1 base, and 6 bases stayed unmatched. The V gene's germline CDR1 is SGHVS and CDR2 FNYEAQ. Generated by immunoSEQ multiplex PCR, the TCRdb table keeps only in-frame clones and is missing some. The sample comprises around 2,000,000 clones, 85% to 95% of which are singletons, and about 0.13% rests with the top ten. Sample: naive CD4+ T cells sorted from blood. Indicated subset: CD45RA+ positively selected. This receptor was identified in a man aged 18 to 30 in good health. The chain joins TRBV7-6 to TRBJ2-5, with 7 bases aligning to TRBD1. DNA for the CDR3: TGTGCCAGCAGCTTAGAGGTACGGACAGGCCAAGAGACCCAGTACTTC. It codes for CASSLEVRTGQETQYF.